The 2 T cell receptor beta chains listed next were all sequenced from one sample in a study of blood T cell repertoires in COVID-19. Data came from immunoSEQ multiplex PCR; TCRdb stores just in-frame clones and leaves some out. The sample consists of fewer than 250,000 clones, roughly nine tenths of them appearing once. Sequenced material: peripheral blood. These receptors came from a man aged 60 to 75 with COVID-19, enrolled during active disease.

This sequence joins TRBV18 and TRBJ1-6; TRBD1 aligns across 7 bases. The germline CDR1 and CDR2 sequences are KGHSH and LQKENI. The CDR3 covers 14 residues. With V trimmed by 6 bases and J by 6 bases, 5 bases remained unmatched. CDR3 sequence reads: CASSRQGSNSPLHF. The CDR3 nucleotides are TGTGCCAGCTCGAGACAGGGATCTAATTCACCCCTCCACTTT.

The chain carries TRBV12-5 and TRBJ1-1; D is uncertain. CDR1 and CDR2 from the germline V gene are LGHNT and FRNRAP. V was trimmed by 1 base and J by 1 base, leaving 7 bases between them. The CDR3 covers 14 residues. The CDR3 DNA reads TGTGCTAGTGGTTTGGAGCCTGAGAACACTGAAGCTTTCTTT. Its protein is CASGLEPENTEAFF.